What follows describes a single T cell receptor beta chain. The data originate from a study of CD8+CD57+ T cells in acquired aplastic anemia. The study profiled TCR beta VDJ and CDR3 using genomic DNA as template. TCRdb redid the calling of the reads with MiXCR, one entry per CDR3 protein. The table lists about 200,000 distinct CDR3 sequences, about a third of them singletons. Germline V lookup: CDR1 SGHNT, CDR2 YYREEE (reference sequence). Trimming stripped 4 bases from V and 4 bases from J, with 14 bases between. This CDR3 has 14 amino acids. The sequenced material came from sorted CD4+, CD8+, or CD8+CD57+ T cells (not recorded which) from PBMCs. The receptor was derived from a human donor in good health, serving as a control. The chain is built from TRBV5-4 and TRBJ1-2; D is uncertain. The CDR3 here is CASSPGSEGYGYTF. The CDR3 region has the DNA TGTGCCAGCAGCCCAGGCTCAGAGGGCTATGGCTACACCTTC.